These T cell receptor beta chains were read from a single sample in a study of monozygotic twins with inflammatory bowel disease. Following a re-call of the 5' RACE reads, TCRdb has one entry per CDR3 protein and lacks DNA. This sample contains 300,000 to 400,000 distinct CDR3 sequences. The specimen was blood. The source of these receptors is a human donor with ulcerative colitis or Crohn's disease, or a healthy co-twin of an affected twin (not recorded which). CDR3s include the opening cysteine and the closing phenylalanine or tryptophan.

V gene,J gene,CDR3 protein
TRBV7-2,TRBJ2-7,CASSTGTAPGYEQYF
TRBV7-2,TRBJ1-2,CASSFQETNYGYTF
TRBV12-3/TRBV12-4,TRBJ2-1,CASYVQGAVNEQFF
TRBV4-3,TRBJ1-1,CASSQDQRARGAEAFF
TRBV24-1,TRBJ2-3,CATSEPYTDTQYF
TRBV18,TRBJ2-7,CASSHIPYEGQVGYEQYF
TRBV20-1,TRBJ2-7,CSARGAIRGMPGEQYF
TRBV6-5,TRBJ1-5,CASSGRGVQHF
TRBV7-2,TRBJ2-3,CASSLLSTSTDTQYF
TRBV12-3/TRBV12-4,TRBJ2-3,CASSSFLIGTDTQYF
TRBV7-3,TRBJ1-6,CASSLGPNSPLHF
TRBV15,TRBJ2-7,CATRTPNSYEQYF
TRBV6-5,TRBJ2-1,CACGDRSYNEQFF
TRBV7-2,TRBJ1-4,CASSYRTGNEKLFF
TRBV4-1,TRBJ2-3,CASSQVETSGAYARGTDTQYF
TRBV6-1,TRBJ1-2,CASSEAGVGYANYGYTF
TRBV7-2,TRBJ1-3,CASSLGEIINTIYF
TRBV20-1,TRBJ2-3,CSARDRDRGRPDTQYF
TRBV3-1,TRBJ2-1,CASSPGASGVSENNEQFF
TRBV11-2,TRBJ2-3,CASSKTSGGAIGTDTQYF
TRBV24-1,TRBJ2-5,CATSDPRGYQETQYF
TRBV20-1,TRBJ2-2,CSARSQVIGELFF
TRBV20-1,TRBJ1-1,CSAIFRQGRGTEAFF
TRBV2,TRBJ1-6,CASSRVGDNSPLHF
TRBV6-4,TRBJ2-1,CASSDDDRGEQFF
TRBV2,TRBJ2-1,CASSLQRSSYNEQFF
TRBV9,TRBJ2-1,CASSVAGDNSYNEQFF
TRBV27,TRBJ2-7,CASSLWDGYEQYF
TRBV6-1,TRBJ1-1,CASKSTEGLGRRAFF
TRBV12-3/TRBV12-4,TRBJ2-7,CASSLHGGGREQYF
TRBV6-6,TRBJ1-6,CASSHRNNSPLHF
TRBV7-2,TRBJ2-1,CASRQGGSNEQFF
TRBV28,TRBJ1-1,CASSLGDRGIVTEAFF
TRBV2,TRBJ1-5,CASRSTGQTIASLNQPQHF
TRBV6-2/TRBV6-3,TRBJ1-5,CASSPDRAYQPQHF
TRBV4-2,TRBJ2-5,CASSSSGGYQETQYF
TRBV5-6,TRBJ2-1,CASSLIYNEQFF
TRBV9,TRBJ2-3,CASSVADTQYF
TRBV5-1,TRBJ2-3,CASALGLGQVVADTQYF
TRBV6-5,TRBJ2-7,CASSYRGSPGLEEQYF
TRBV5-4,TRBJ2-2,CASSFPGQGSTGELFF
TRBV6-6,TRBJ1-1,CASSLPDEEAFF
TRBV20-1,TRBJ2-2,CSALPRQGRNTGELFF
TRBV11-2,TRBJ2-3,CASSLVGEDTQYF